These 15 T cell receptor beta chains came from one sample sequenced in a study of T cells after posttransplantation cyclophosphamide. Using immunoSEQ multiplex PCR, the repertoire was profiled, and TCRdb retains in-frame clones only, with some absent. The sample lists 11,000 or so clones, approximately 95% seen once, with about 0.32% in the top ten. Sequenced: naive CD8+ T cells sorted from PBMCs. The receptors shown here come from a man aged 30 to 39 in good health and a related stem cell transplant donor.

The V gene is TRBV4-3, the J gene TRBJ1-1; D gene unclear. With 2 bases removed from V and 1 base from J, the gap between germline ends came to 5 bases. In germline, CDR1 is LGHNA, CDR2 YSLEER. This CDR3 spans 13 amino acids. CDR3 in DNA: TGCGCCAGCAGCCAACGACAGAACACTGAAGCTTTCTTT. This translates into CASSQRQNTEAFF.

The CDR3 nucleotides are TGTGCCAGTAGTATAGGTCACTCTGGGGCCAACGTCCTGACTTTC. This sequence encodes CASSIGHSGANVLTF. The chain couples TRBV19 to TRBJ2-6; D call uncertain. V gave up 1 base and J gave up 0 bases, with 4 bases separating them. Germline V gene data show CDR1 as LNHDA and CDR2 as SQIVND (reference sequence). The CDR3 runs to 15 residues.

The rearrangement joins TRBV5-1 to TRBJ1-3, with 9 bases aligning to TRBD1. Germline CDR1 SGHRS, CDR2 YFSETQ. The V gene end was trimmed by 4 bases and the J gene end by 6 bases; junction bases not matched to a gene: 8. There are 15 residues in the CDR3. The CDR3 loop reads CASSLGTGRTNTIYF. Here the CDR3 DNA reads TGCGCCAGCAGCCTCGGGACAGGGAGGACAAACACCATATATTTT.

The rearrangement links TRBV21-1 to TRBJ1-3; the D segment call TRBD1 is taken from the table without a DNA check. TRBV21-1 is tagged as a pseudogene. The CDR3 is 20 residues long. The CDR3: CASSKGVAGTGDLPGNTIYF. The CDR3 DNA follows: TGTGCCAGCAGCAAAGGGGTGGCCGGGACAGGGGACCTCCCTGGAAACACCATATATTTT.

The chain employs TRBV29-1 and TRBJ1-2, with TRBD1 as a possible D gene (6 bases). V lost 3 bases to trimming and J lost 0 bases, with 11 bases between them. The CDR3 length is 14 residues. The germline gives CDR1 SQVTM, CDR2 ANQGSEA. This CDR3 is CSVDKGDPNYGYTF. In DNA form, the CDR3 reads TGCAGCGTTGATAAGGGGGATCCTAACTATGGCTACACCTTC.

The V gene is TRBV27, the J gene TRBJ1-1; unclear D gene. V dropped 1 base and J dropped 7 bases, with 10 bases sitting between them. The V gene's germline CDR1 is MNHEY and CDR2 SMNVEV (reference sequence). The CDR3 loop spans 13 amino acids. For the CDR3, the DNA is TGTGCCAGCAGTTTATTGAACGGGGTTGAAGCTTTCTTT. It translates to CASSLLNGVEAFF.

The CDR3 sequence: CASSAFGQGGDEQYF. CDR3 in DNA: TGTGCCAGCAGCGCGTTCGGACAGGGAGGAGACGAGCAGTACTTC. V is TRBV9 and J is TRBJ2-5, with 8 nucleotides matching TRBD1. The assigned J gene may be wrong: the sequence end matches TRBJ2-7 better. Germline CDR1 reads SGDLS; CDR2 reads YYNGEE. The CDR3 is 15 amino acids.

The J gene is TRBJ2-7, the V gene TRBV19; tentatively, D is TRBD2 (6 bases). V was trimmed by 5 bases and J by 7 bases, leaving 15 bases between them. This CDR3 has 13 amino acids. Per germline, CDR1 LNHDA and CDR2 SQIVND (reference sequence). The chain's CDR3 is CASSPGPGGEQYF. The DNA of the CDR3 is TGTGCCAGTAGTCCGGGCCCCGGAGGGGAGCAGTACTTC.

This rearrangement joins TRBV2 to TRBJ2-1, with 11 nucleotides matching TRBD2. After removal of 4 bases from V and 9 bases from J, the junction contained 11 bases not matched to a gene. CDR3 size: 16 residues. From germline, CDR1 is SNHLY and CDR2 FYNNEI. This CDR3 reads CASSAVDSGGAFEQFF. The CDR3 coding sequence is TGTGCCAGCAGTGCCGTTGATAGCGGGGGGGCCTTTGAGCAGTTCTTC.

The chain combines TRBV11-3 with TRBJ1-2; 7 bases line up with TRBD1. Trimming at V came to 5 bases and at J to 8 bases, leaving 8 bases not matched to a gene. From germline, CDR1 is SGHNT and CDR2 YENEEA. The CDR3 runs to 13 residues. CDR3 sequence (DNA): TGTGCCAGCAGCGGCCGGGACAGCGACGGCTACACCTTC. It encodes CASSGRDSDGYTF.

The chain has TRBV7-3 and TRBJ2-3; 9 nucleotides agree with TRBD2. The CDR3 loop spans 16 amino acids. Losses at the gene ends were 4 bases for V and 1 base for J; bases not matched to a gene: 6. Germline CDR1 SGHTA, CDR2 FQGTGA. CDR3 protein: CASSSPASGGTDTQYF. Here the CDR3 DNA reads TGTGCCAGCAGCTCCCCAGCTAGCGGGGGCACAGATACGCAGTATTTT.

The V gene is TRBV7-9, the J gene TRBJ2-5; 9 bases match TRBD2. Germline CDR1 reads SEHNR; CDR2 reads FQNEAQ (reference sequence). V shed 4 bases and J 5 bases; nucleotides not matched to a gene: 8. This CDR3 region has 15 residues. The DNA for the CDR3 is TGTGCCAGCAGCTCCCAAGGCGGGGGGGCCGAGACCCAGTACTTC. Protein sequence: CASSSQGGGAETQYF.

This clone was found once. This chain uses TRBV9 with TRBJ1-1, with D maybe TRBD1 (5 bases). V was shortened by 5 bases and J by 3 bases, with 14 bases between the two germline ends. The CDR3 length is 14 residues. The germline V gene has CDR1 SGDLS and CDR2 YYNGEE. CDR3 nucleotides: TGTGCCAGCAGGCCCGGTGAAGGGGACACTGAAGCTTTCTTT. Translating gives CASRPGEGDTEAFF.

The J gene is TRBJ2-1, the V gene TRBV12-5; 12 bases line up with TRBD2. The CDR3 sequence is 13 residues long. Germline V gene sequence: CDR1 LGHNT, CDR2 FRNRAP. With V trimmed by 9 bases and J by 5 bases, 2 bases remained unmatched. This CDR3 is CASRTSGDNEQFF. The CDR3 coding sequence is TGTGCTAGCCGGACTAGCGGGGACAATGAGCAGTTCTTC.

This chain joins TRBV19 and TRBJ2-6; no firm D call. Trimming cost V 3 bases and J 4 bases, with 7 bases left between them. Germline V gene data show CDR1 as LNHDA and CDR2 as SQIVND (reference sequence). This CDR3 has 14 amino acids. The CDR3 sequence: CASSILSGANVLTF. CDR3 DNA: TGTGCCAGTAGTATCCTATCCGGGGCCAACGTCCTGACTTTC.